This T cell receptor (beta chain) emerged from a study of blood T cell repertoires in COVID-19 (dated by TCRdb to 2020 to 2021). Context from the whole study: Samples from collaborators originated in the United States, Italy and Spain and spanned both the acute and convalescent phases of COVID-19. The prospective study material was composed of cDNA or gDNA derived from T cells, B-cell-depleted T cells, or PBMCs. Deeply sampled blood TCRbeta repertoires from subjects exposed to, actively infected with, or recovered from COVID-19 were included in the dataset. The repertoires were made available in a free public database intended to serve as a resource for research on the immune response to SARS-CoV-2. The samples were drawn from the first 160 participants of the ongoing ImmuneRACE study and from 950 to 1,500 subjects provided by 6 global collaborators. The sample metadata nearly always contained a de-identified subject ID, COVID-19 status, age in years and sex. Where HLA class I and class II types were available, the types were taken from metadata supplied by the sample provider, not from assay-based typing.

In regard to this clone: Its antigen is currently not known. Base qualities are not recorded, but no much larger clone differs from it by a single base.

Overall study outcomes, separate from this receptor: How much clinical and demographic metadata was included differed by source and by participant, and the metadata was provided uncurated.

TCRbeta CDR3 regions were amplified from genomic DNA by means of the immunoSEQ Assay, a bias-controlled multiplex PCR. The paper's data handling went like this. The number of nucleated cells in each sample was estimated from the amplification of reference gene primers within the assay. To quantify the absolute abundance of each unique TCRbeta CDR3 rearrangement, sequence reads were collapsed and filtered. Productive Simpson clonality was computed per sample as the square root of Simpson's diversity index over productive rearrangements. In TCRdb, the immuneACCESS table is reduced to in-frame sequences with V and J assigned. These tables do not hold every clone; where another copy was compared, an unresolved V gene accounts for under half, and the others remain unexplained. V and J calls and clone size are given by that table; D and trimming were obtained from the DNA. The sample has tens of thousands of clones on record, about 91% of them singletons. The top ten hold roughly 6.5% of the sample.

According to the germline V gene (reference sequence), CDR1 reads GTSNPN and CDR2 reads SVGIG. Counted from cysteine to phenylalanine, this CDR3 has 14 amino acids. Only CDR3 DNA is held: 42 bases, read in frame from base 1. A distance of 14 bases separates the germline ends of V and J, which lose 4 bases and 7 bases respectively. The collaborating institutions used their own protocols to collect whole blood in K2EDTA tubes. For TCRbeta analysis, collaborators shipped samples in one of three forms: frozen whole blood, isolated PBMCs, or DNA extracted from either of those sample types. Sequences were obtained from peripheral blood. The chain uses TRBV30 and TRBJ1-6; confidence is insufficient to name the D gene. The TCR comes from a man between 50 and 59 years old with active COVID-19. The DNA sequence is TGTGCCTGGAATATAGCCCGGGGAAATTCACCCCTCCACTTT. Its protein is CAWNIARGNSPLHF.